Listed below are T cell receptor beta chains from one sample, sequenced in a study of vaccination effects on CD4 cells after COVID-19. These receptors have no identified antigens. Sequenced by immunoSEQ multiplex PCR; TCRdb stores in-frame clones only, minus some. This table holds tens of thousands of clones, about two thirds found once. The sequencing here drew on CD4+ T cells from PBMCs cultured without peptide, taken before COVID-19 vaccination. These receptors all come from a human donor who had a prior SARS-CoV-2 infection. Each CDR3 is given with its conserved first and last residue. The order of the fields is J gene, D gene, clone size, V gene, CDR3 DNA, CDR3 protein. The D gene is left open where the match is weak. Not all rows give a size; the values are once, few, many and, for expanded clones, a class.

j_gene: TRBJ2-2; d_gene: TRBD2; abundance: once; v_gene: TRBV18; CDR3nt: TGTGCCAGCTCAGGACTAGCGGGAGCGGTCGACACCGGGGAGCTGTTTTTT; CDR3aa: CASSGLAGAVDTGELFF
j_gene: TRBJ1-1; d_gene: TRBD1; abundance: NA; v_gene: TRBV6-2/TRBV6-3; CDR3nt: TGTGCCAGCAGGCCTCGGATTCTGTCAACGGGACAGGGTTACACTGAAGCTTTCTTT; CDR3aa: CASRPRILSTGQGYTEAFF
j_gene: TRBJ1-2; d_gene: NA; abundance: NA; v_gene: TRBV19; CDR3nt: TGTGCCAGTAGTGGGGACTTTTTATATGGCTACACCTTC; CDR3aa: CASSGDFLYGYTF
j_gene: TRBJ2-5; d_gene: NA; abundance: few; v_gene: TRBV7-2; CDR3nt: TGTGCCAGCAGCTTGCAGGGGGGGTTCGGGGAGACCCAGTACTTC; CDR3aa: CASSLQGGFGETQYF
j_gene: TRBJ2-1; d_gene: NA; abundance: NA; v_gene: TRBV24-1; CDR3nt: TGTGCCACCAGTGACCGGACGGGTAGTGAGCAGTTCTTC; CDR3aa: CATSDRTGSEQFF
j_gene: TRBJ1-4; d_gene: TRBD1; abundance: NA; v_gene: TRBV9; CDR3nt: TGTGCCAGCAGCAGACGGGACAGACTTAATGAAAAACTGTTTTTT; CDR3aa: CASSRRDRLNEKLFF
j_gene: TRBJ2-5; d_gene: NA; abundance: NA; v_gene: TRBV19; CDR3nt: TGTGCCAGTAGTCCTCCGGGACAATCAGAGACCCAGTACTTC; CDR3aa: CASSPPGQSETQYF
j_gene: TRBJ2-5; d_gene: NA; abundance: once; v_gene: TRBV2; CDR3nt: TGTGCCAGCAGTTACCAAGAGACCCAGTACTTC; CDR3aa: CASSYQETQYF
j_gene: TRBJ2-5; d_gene: NA; abundance: NA; v_gene: TRBV11-2; CDR3nt: TGTGCCAGCAGCTTAACGTATGGGGTTGGAGAGACCCAGTACTTC; CDR3aa: CASSLTYGVGETQYF
j_gene: TRBJ2-7; d_gene: NA; abundance: NA; v_gene: TRBV28; CDR3nt: TGTGCCAGCAGTTTACGGGGTGTGGAGCAGTACTTC; CDR3aa: CASSLRGVEQYF
j_gene: TRBJ2-5; d_gene: TRBD2; abundance: NA; v_gene: TRBV5-1; CDR3nt: TGCGCCAGCAGCCCTGGGGGGGACTATCAAGAGACCCAGTACTTC; CDR3aa: CASSPGGDYQETQYF
j_gene: TRBJ2-1; d_gene: TRBD2; abundance: NA; v_gene: TRBV3-1/TRBV3-2; CDR3nt: TGTGCCAGCAGCCAAATACGGCGGGGGGGCCTCGATGAGCAGTTCTTC; CDR3aa: CASSQIRRGGLDEQFF
j_gene: TRBJ1-6; d_gene: NA; abundance: NA; v_gene: TRBV9; CDR3nt: TGTGCCAGCAGCGTAGGAGGGAGCTCCTATAATTCACCCCTCCACTTT; CDR3aa: CASSVGGSSYNSPLHF
j_gene: TRBJ1-1; d_gene: NA; abundance: few; v_gene: TRBV19; CDR3nt: TGTGCCAGTAGTTCGGACAGACATGAAGCTTTCTTT; CDR3aa: CASSSDRHEAFF
j_gene: TRBJ1-2; d_gene: TRBD1; abundance: NA; v_gene: TRBV11-3; CDR3nt: TGTGCCAGCAGCTTAGCCCCTCGGACAGGGGAACGGTCGGGCTACACCTTC; CDR3aa: CASSLAPRTGERSGYTF
j_gene: TRBJ1-5; d_gene: NA; abundance: NA; v_gene: TRBV6-5; CDR3nt: TGTGCCAGCAGTTACTCGTGGGATCAGCCCCAGCATTTT; CDR3aa: CASSYSWDQPQHF
j_gene: TRBJ2-1; d_gene: NA; abundance: NA; v_gene: TRBV7-3; CDR3nt: TGTGCCAGCAGCGTTAGCGGATTCTCCTACAATGAGCAGTTCTTC; CDR3aa: CASSVSGFSYNEQFF
j_gene: TRBJ2-3; d_gene: TRBD2; abundance: NA; v_gene: TRBV2; CDR3nt: TGTGCCAGCATCCGGGACTACACAGATACGCAGTATTTT; CDR3aa: CASIRDYTDTQYF
j_gene: TRBJ2-3; d_gene: TRBD2; abundance: NA; v_gene: TRBV28; CDR3nt: TGTGCCAGCACCATTGGCGGGAGTCAGGCGAATACGCAGTATTTT; CDR3aa: CASTIGGSQANTQYF